This T cell receptor beta chain originates from a study of T-cell memory formation after mild COVID-19. Trimming removed 5 bases from V and 3 bases from J, with 11 bases in between. Germline lookup yields CDR1 MNHNY and CDR2 SVGAGI (reference sequence). The CDR3 covers 14 residues. TCRdb re-called the 5' RACE reads with MiXCR, one entry per CDR3 protein. The sample shows approximately 340,000 distinct CDR3 sequences, approximately 16% of them seen only once. This clonotype was recorded at least ten times. Sequencing used PBMCs or a T cell subset sorted from them (not recorded which). This chain connects TRBV6-6 to TRBJ1-5, with D perhaps matching TRBD1 (6 bases). The source is a man in his late teens or twenties who had mild COVID-19 (a few samples of this study predate the infection). Cell type and time point are not known. The CDR3 DNA follows: TGTGCCAGCAGTCATGGACAGCTCAATCAGCCCCAGCATTTT. Translating it yields CASSHGQLNQPQHF.